The 15 T cell receptor beta chains below were found in one sample sequenced in a study of T cells in tumors after PD-1 blockade. Only in-frame clones appear in the TCRdb table, and some are missing; sequencing was by immunoSEQ multiplex PCR. This sample has approximately 59,000 clones, with roughly 77% found just once. The starting material was PBMCs, obtained before anti-PD-1 treatment. The receptors here all came from a human donor with basal cell carcinoma.

This clone has more than one count but fewer than ten. V gene TRBV7-9 combines with J gene TRBJ2-5, with TRBD1 matching 7 bases. Trimming took 4 bases from V and 5 from J; bases not matched to a gene: 1. The CDR3 sequence is 12 residues long. Germline loops: CDR1 SEHNR, CDR2 FQNEAQ (reference sequence). CDR3 DNA: TGTGCCAGCAGCTCACAGGGGGAGACCCAGTACTTC. The encoded protein is CASSSQGETQYF.

The sample holds many counts of this clone. The chain has TRBV29-1 and TRBJ1-1; tentatively, D is TRBD1 (5 bases). Germline V gene data show CDR1 as SQVTM and CDR2 as ANQGSEA. This CDR3 comprises 15 residues. The germline V and J ends were trimmed by 3 bases and 4 bases, with 18 bases remaining between them. The CDR3 coding sequence is TGCAGCGTTGACCGCATAGAGGGAAGGGGCACTGAAGCTTTCTTT. This gives the protein CSVDRIEGRGTEAFF.

The rearrangement uses TRBV6-2 or TRBV6-3 and TRBJ1-5; tentatively, D is TRBD1 (5 bases). The V gene lost 5 bases and the J gene lost 0 bases, with 11 bases spanning the gap. CDR3 length: 15 residues. The germline CDR1 and CDR2 sequences are MNHEY and SVGEGT. For the CDR3, the DNA is TGTGCCAGCAGTAGCCAGGGTCATAGCAATCAGCCCCAGCATTTT. Its translation is CASSSQGHSNQPQHF.

The rearrangement links TRBV15 to TRBJ1-1; D is uncertain. There are 13 residues in the CDR3. V lost 0 bases to trimming and J lost 0 bases, with 2 bases between them. Per the germline V gene, CDR1 is LNHNV and CDR2 is YYDKDF (reference sequence). The CDR3 DNA reads as TGTGCCACCAGCAGAGAGGTGAACACTGAAGCTTTCTTT. This encodes CATSREVNTEAFF.

As concerns this clone: This specimen includes other DNA sequences encoding the same CDR3. The CDR3 sequence: CASSLVGGRWAGELFF. The CDR3 DNA reads TGTGCCAGCAGCTTAGTTGGGGGTCGTTGGGCCGGGGAGCTGTTTTTT. This rearrangement joins TRBV11-3 to TRBJ2-2; either TRBD1 or TRBD2 may fit D (5 bases each). Germline V gives CDR1 SGHNT, CDR2 YENEEA. The CDR3 runs to 16 residues. V was pared by 1 base and J by 6 bases, with 15 bases between.

This chain joins TRBV6-4 and TRBJ2-1, with a possible D match to TRBD1 (6 bases). Trimming removed 2 bases at V and 7 bases at J, with 9 bases between. In germline, CDR1 is MRHNA, CDR2 SNTAGT. The CDR3 extends over 13 amino acids. CDR3 sequence: CASSDGGLNEQFF. CDR3 DNA: TGTGCCAGCAGTGACGGGGGCTTGAATGAGCAGTTCTTC.

The DNA of the CDR3 is TGTGCCAGCAGCCCCGGGGGAGCCCTCTCTGGAAACACCATATATTTT. This translates into CASSPGGALSGNTIYF. The chain carries TRBV27 and TRBJ1-3; TRBD1 is a possible D gene (5 bases). This CDR3 comprises 16 residues. Trimming took 6 bases from V and 0 from J, leaving 15 bases between them. Germline-derived CDR1 and CDR2 are MNHEY and SMNVEV (reference sequence).

Judged by abundance, this clone is medium-sized. This chain links TRBV6-4 with TRBJ2-3, with 10 positions matching TRBD2. CDR1 and CDR2 (germline): MRHNA, SNTAGT. CDR3 length: 15 amino acids. Germline trimming cut 5 bases from V and 2 bases from J; bases unmatched to any gene: 4. The CDR3 bases are TGTGCCAGCAGTCTGAGCGGGGGGGCCACAGATACGCAGTATTTT. This sequence encodes CASSLSGGATDTQYF.

In its sample, this clone was seen a few times. V usage is TRBV19 and J usage is TRBJ1-5; perhaps TRBD1 as D (5 bases). This CDR3 comprises 14 residues. Germline V lookup: CDR1 LNHDA, CDR2 SQIVND (reference sequence). The ends were cut back, 3 bases at V and 4 bases at J, with 10 bases in the middle. The CDR3 nucleotides are TGTGCCAGTAGTATCGACAGCTTAAATCAGCCCCAGCATTTT. As protein: CASSIDSLNQPQHF.

V gene TRBV7-9 combines with J gene TRBJ2-1, with 8 bases aligning to TRBD2. V was pared by 5 bases and J by 7 bases, with 13 bases of the junction left unmatched. This CDR3 region has 16 residues. Germline V lookup: CDR1 SEHNR, CDR2 FQNEAQ (reference sequence). This CDR3 is CASSERRGAPYNEQFF. Here the CDR3 DNA reads TGTGCCAGCAGCGAGAGGCGGGGGGCCCCTTATAATGAGCAGTTCTTC.

This clone was seen a few times. The chain links TRBV4-1 to TRBJ1-6, with D possibly TRBD1 on 6 matching bases. This CDR3 spans 16 amino acids. Germline values: CDR1 MGHRA, CDR2 YSYEKL. Trimming took 2 bases from V and 6 from J, leaving 14 bases between them. Written as DNA, the CDR3 is TGCGCCAGCAGCCAAACACAGGGTTTGGGTAATTCACCCCTCCACTTT. Encoded protein: CASSQTQGLGNSPLHF.

This chain connects TRBV6-5 to TRBJ1-2, with unresolved D. Deletions cut 7 bases from V and 0 bases from J, with 9 bases between. Germline V gene data show CDR1 as MNHEY and CDR2 as SVGAGI. This CDR3 has 13 residues. CDR3 residues: CASTGSTNYGYTF. The DNA for the CDR3 is TGTGCCAGCACGGGCAGTACTAACTATGGCTACACCTTC.

The gene calls are TRBV5-1 and TRBJ1-5; D remains unclear. The germline CDR1 and CDR2 sequences are SGHRS and YFSETQ. V lost 1 base and J lost 4, with 12 bases in between. The CDR3 covers 15 residues. CDR3 bases: TGCGCCAGCAGCTTGTCGGGCCCGTGGAATCAGCCCCAGCATTTT. Residues: CASSLSGPWNQPQHF.

This clone occurred once. The rearrangement uses TRBV12-3 or TRBV12-4 and TRBJ1-1, with unresolved D. The CDR3 is made up of 13 amino acids. V gave up 4 bases and J gave up 0 bases, with 6 bases separating them. For the CDR3, the DNA is TGTGCCAGCAGTTCCCTTGTGAACACTGAAGCTTTCTTT. Translation: CASSSLVNTEAFF.

This clone appeared a single time. The chain combines TRBV29-1 with TRBJ1-2; TRBD1 might be the D (5 bases). Germline V gene lookup returns CDR1 SQVTM and CDR2 ANQGSEA. Trimming left V 6 bases short and J 6 bases short, with 8 bases between. The CDR3 has 10 amino acids. The CDR3 DNA follows: TGCAGCGTGGGGCTTGATGGCTACACCTTC. Protein product: CSVGLDGYTF.